Presented here are 25 T cell receptor beta chains from one specimen sequenced in a study of Graves' ophthalmopathy and Graves' hyperthyroidism. The authors amplified TCR beta CDR3 regions from RNA transcripts. Second-round multiplex PCR came after first-round RT-PCR with HTBI primers. TCRdb re-called the multiplex PCR reads with MiXCR, one entry per CDR3 protein. The sample holds hundreds of thousands of distinct CDR3 sequences, about 44% seen once. The sample consisted of peripheral blood. These receptors originate from an adult man with Graves' ophthalmopathy.

This chain connects TRBV11-2 to TRBJ2-5; D remains ambiguous. The CDR3 covers 15 residues. V was cut by 1 base and J by 5 bases, with 14 bases left in between. CDR1 and CDR2 from the germline V gene are SGHAT and FQNNGV. The CDR3 region is CASSLGGASRETQYF. The CDR3 bases are TGTGCCAGCAGCTTAGGGGGTGCCAGCCGTGAGACCCAGTACTTC.

This clonotype was seen only once. The chain carries TRBV29-1 and TRBJ2-1, with D maybe TRBD1 (5 bases). Trimming took 3 bases from V and 4 from J, leaving 7 bases between them. From germline, CDR1 is SQVTM and CDR2 ANQGSEA. The CDR3 covers 12 residues. Here the CDR3 DNA reads TGCAGCGTTGAGCGGACATACAATGAGCAGTTCTTC. It is translated as CSVERTYNEQFF.

This clonotype appeared many times. The chain links TRBV2 to TRBJ1-1; TRBD1 aligns across 7 bases. CDR1 and CDR2 from the germline V gene are SNHLY and FYNNEI. The CDR3 is made up of 12 amino acids. Trimming took 6 bases from V and 11 from J; bases not matched to a gene: 9. DNA of the CDR3: TGTGCCAGCAGCAGCGGACAGGTGACGGCTTTCTTT. It encodes CASSSGQVTAFF.

In this sample, this clonotype turned up many times. This sequence joins TRBV11-2 and TRBJ2-7, with TRBD2 matching over 10 bases. J was trimmed by 9 bases and V by 6 bases; bases with no gene match: 11. CDR3 length: 14 amino acids. From germline, CDR1 is SGHAT and CDR2 FQNNGV. CDR3 nucleotides: TGTGCCAGCAGATCCGGGACTAGCGTCATTCGGCAGTACTTC. It specifies CASRSGTSVIRQYF.

As for this clonotype: One junction end does not reproduce the germline sequence, and a read error may be involved. The chain joins TRBV7-6 to TRBJ1-2; D is perhaps TRBD1 (5 bases). In germline, CDR1 is SGHVS, CDR2 FNYEAQ. The CDR3 extends over 13 amino acids. The CDR3 bases are TGTGCCAGCAGTTTAAAACAGGCCGTGGGCTACGCCTTC. Amino acid sequence: CASSLKQAVGYAF.

J is TRBJ1-5 and V is TRBV24-1, with D perhaps TRBD1 (5 bases). The length of the CDR3 is 16 residues. Trimming pared 4 bases from V and 3 bases from J, leaving 15 bases between. Germline V gives CDR1 KGHDR, CDR2 SFDVKD. CDR3 nucleotide sequence: TGTGCCACCAGTGACCCAGGGAGTTCGGACAATCAGCCCCAGCATTTT. It translates to CATSDPGSSDNQPQHF.

Note on this clonotype: This may arise from a read error, as a much more abundant clone is one base away. The chain has TRBV5-1 and TRBJ2-5; 9 nucleotides align to TRBD2. The germline CDR1 and CDR2 sequences are SGHRS and YFSETQ. This CDR3 region has 17 residues. The V segment lost 7 bases and the J segment 5 bases; nucleotides outside the gene matches: 18. CDR3 loop: CASGRSVGLAKRETQYF. The CDR3 DNA is TGCGCCAGCGGCCGTAGCGTGGGACTAGCTAAGCGGGAGACCCAGTACTTC.

The chain employs TRBV2 and TRBJ1-2; D might be TRBD1 (6 bases). From germline, CDR1 is SNHLY and CDR2 FYNNEI. This CDR3 has 15 residues. Trimming removed 6 bases from V and 2 bases from J, with 16 bases in between. This CDR3 reads CASRQGQFPNYGYTF. The CDR3 bases are TGTGCCAGCAGACAGGGACAATTCCCCAACTATGGCTACACCTTC.

This clonotype has just a few counts. V is TRBV11-2 and J is TRBJ2-5; D may correspond to TRBD1 or TRBD2 (5 bases each). CDR3 length equals 17 residues. V dropped 4 bases and J dropped 4 bases, with 22 bases sitting between them. The germline V gene encodes CDR1 SGHAT and CDR2 FQNNGV. The CDR3 here is CASSSERDPTAGETQYF. CDR3 nucleotide sequence: TGTGCCAGCAGCTCGGAACGGGACCCCACCGCGGGAGAGACCCAGTACTTC. Drawing the rest from reference TRBV11-2 and TRBJ2-5, the complete variable domain is EAGVAQSPRYKIIEKRQSVAFWCNPISGHATLYWYQQILGQGPKLLIQFQNNGVVDDSQLPKDRFSAERLKGVDSTLKIQPAKLEDSAVYLCASSSERDPTAGETQYFGPGTRLLVL.

This clonotype has a handful of counts. V gene TRBV6-6 combines with J gene TRBJ2-7; D possibly corresponds to TRBD1 (6 bases). CDR3 length equals 14 residues. Between the trimmed V and J ends, which lost 6 bases and 5 bases, there was a span of 17 bases. Per germline, CDR1 MNHNY and CDR2 SVGAGI (reference sequence). The CDR3 loop reads CASSLGQFLDEQYF. Written as DNA, the CDR3 is TGTGCCAGCAGCCTCGGACAGTTCCTCGACGAGCAGTACTTC.

The genes are TRBV7-2 and TRBJ2-5; TRBD1 aligns across 11 bases. The last part of the DNA fits TRBJ2-7 better; the J call may be wrong. This CDR3 has 15 residues. CDR1 is SGHTA and CDR2 is FQGNSA in the germline V gene. CDR3 in amino acids: CASSSGTGGQDEQYF. As DNA, the CDR3 is TGTGCCAGCAGTTCGGGGACAGGGGGACAGGACGAGCAGTACTTC.

The chain recombines TRBV29-1 with TRBJ2-5; weak D call: TRBD1 (5 bases). Germline CDR1 is SQVTM and CDR2 is ANQGSEA. The CDR3 runs 10 residues. V gave up 4 bases and J gave up 14 bases, with 14 bases separating them. This CDR3 reads CSVGTRADYF. Written as DNA, the CDR3 is TGCAGCGTTGGAACCAGGGCAGATTACTTC.

To note about this clonotype: This may come from a read error, since a much larger clone is one base off. V is TRBV7-2 and J is TRBJ1-6; 9 nucleotides align to TRBD1. The CDR3 loop spans 17 amino acids. Germline CDR1 SGHTA, CDR2 FQGNSA. The CDR3 region is CAGSPGGQGQLWSPLHF. CDR3 DNA sequence: TGTGCCGGCAGCCCCGGAGGACAGGGGCAGCTTTGGTCACCCCTCCACTTT.

The CDR3 protein is CSARHQAGATDTQYF. CDR3 in DNA: TGCAGTGCTAGACACCAAGCGGGAGCCACAGATACGCAGTATTTT. The chain uses TRBV20-1 and TRBJ2-3; 8 bases are shared with TRBD2. Trimming took 2 bases from V and 2 from J; bases not matched to a gene: 6. The germline CDR1 and CDR2 sequences are DFQATT and SNEGSKA (reference sequence). CDR3 length equals 15 residues.

V usage is TRBV29-1 and J usage is TRBJ1-1, with a possible D match to TRBD1 (5 bases). The CDR3 runs 12 residues. Per the germline V gene, CDR1 is SQVTM and CDR2 is ANQGSEA. V lost 6 bases and J 3 bases, leaving 11 bases between the germline ends. CDR3 coding DNA: TGCAGCGTGGGCAGGGATTACACTGAAGCTTTCTTT. Amino acid sequence: CSVGRDYTEAFF.

The rearrangement uses TRBV15 and TRBJ2-3; D unresolved. V lost 1 base and J 5 bases, leaving 4 bases between the germline ends. The length of the CDR3 is 12 residues. Germline CDR1 reads LNHNV; CDR2 reads YYDKDF (reference sequence). CDR3 residues: CATSRGEDTQYF. CDR3 nucleotide sequence: TGTGCCACCAGCAGAGGAGAAGATACGCAGTATTTT.

Of note for this clonotype: A much bigger clone sits one base away, suggesting this may be a read error. The chain joins TRBV24-1 to TRBJ1-5, with D tentatively TRBD1 (6 bases). Germline loops: CDR1 KGHDR, CDR2 SFDVKD. The CDR3 is made up of 16 amino acids. The CDR3 coding sequence is TGTGCCACCAGTGATGGACAGTCCAATAGCGATCAGCCCCAGCATTTT. This encodes CATSDGQSNSDQPQHF.

This clonotype has more than one count but fewer than ten. This sequence joins TRBV6-2 or TRBV6-3 and TRBJ2-7, with 8 bases fitting TRBD2. The germline CDR1 and CDR2 sequences are MNHEY and SVGEGT. The CDR3 has 14 amino acids. V dropped 7 bases and J dropped 1; count of bases not matched to a gene: 6. The CDR3 region has the DNA TGTGCCAGCAAGCAGCGGGAGCGGTCCTACGAGCAGTACTTC. Its protein is CASKQRERSYEQYF.

In its sample, this clonotype was seen many times. V usage is TRBV19 and J usage is TRBJ1-1; the D is unclear. The CDR3 is made up of 13 amino acids. Germline CDR1 and CDR2: LNHDA and SQIVND (reference sequence). Trimming stripped 5 bases from V and 1 base from J, with 8 bases between. CDR3 region: CASSFVKNTEAFF. The CDR3 DNA reads as TGTGCCAGTAGTTTTGTAAAGAACACTGAAGCTTTCTTT.

The sample holds a few counts of this clonotype. V gene TRBV9 combines with J gene TRBJ1-2; the match to TRBD1 covers 10 bases. Trimming at V came to 3 bases and at J to 7 bases, leaving 15 bases not matched to a gene. Germline V gene sequence: CDR1 SGDLS, CDR2 YYNGEE. The CDR3 consists of 17 residues. The CDR3 bases are TGTGCCAGCAGCGCCCGATTGGGACAGGGGATCGGTGGTGGCTACACCTTC. Residues: CASSARLGQGIGGGYTF. Variable domain in full (rest from reference TRBV9 and TRBJ1-2): DSGVTQTPKHLITATGQRVTLRCSPRSGDLSVYWYQQSLDQGLQFLIQYYNGEERAKGNILERFSAQQFPDLHSELNLSSLELGDSALYFCASSARLGQGIGGGYTFGSGTRLTVV.

Comments on this clonotype: Its ends do not fully match the called genes, so a read error is possible. This rearrangement joins TRBV7-9 to TRBJ2-1; 11 bases align to TRBD2. The CDR3 has 15 residues. Germline V gives CDR1 SEHNR, CDR2 FQNEAQ (reference sequence). The CDR3 loop is CAGSPGLAVYNEQFF. The CDR3 DNA is TGTGCCGGCAGCCCGGGACTAGCGGTTTACAATGAGCAGTTCTTC.

J is TRBJ1-1 and V is TRBV25-1; the match to TRBD1 covers 7 bases. Unmatched junction bases numbered 8, after V lost 9 bases and J lost 4 bases. The CDR3 runs to 13 residues. Germline V gene sequence: CDR1 MGHDK, CDR2 SYGVNS. CDR3 protein: CARTGLPVTEAFF. The CDR3 bases are TGTGCCAGGACAGGGTTGCCAGTCACTGAAGCTTTCTTT.

This clonotype came up a few times. V usage is TRBV5-1 and J usage is TRBJ2-2, with D maybe TRBD2 (5 bases). Germline V gene sequence: CDR1 SGHRS, CDR2 YFSETQ. Trimming left V 4 bases short and J 3 bases short, with 10 bases between. CDR3 size: 14 residues. The CDR3 reads CASSPDFHTGELFF. The CDR3 DNA reads TGCGCCAGCAGCCCGGACTTCCACACCGGGGAGCTGTTTTTT.

The chain carries TRBV3-1 and TRBJ1-6, with a weak D call TRBD1 (5 bases). CDR3 length equals 16 residues. Trimming left V 6 bases short and J 5 bases short, with 17 bases between. Germline V gives CDR1 LGHDT, CDR2 YNNKEL (reference sequence). CDR3 sequence reads: CASSLRGGRDNSPLHF. The CDR3 region has the DNA TGTGCCAGCAGTTTGCGGGGGGGTCGGGATAATTCACCCCTCCACTTT.

This clonotype has a handful of counts. J is TRBJ1-2 and V is TRBV7-9; D is perhaps TRBD1 (5 bases). V was clipped by 4 bases and J by 10 bases, with 16 bases between them. CDR1 is SEHNR and CDR2 is FQNEAQ in the germline V gene (reference sequence). This CDR3 is 13 amino acids long. The CDR3 here is CASSSRGGMDYTF. The CDR3 region has the DNA TGTGCCAGCAGCTCAAGGGGCGGAATGGACTACACCTTC.